Each of the 28 T cell receptor beta chains below was sequenced from the same sample in a study of T cell changes during pregnancy in multiple sclerosis. TCRdb's table, derived via immunoSEQ multiplex PCR, lists solely in-frame clones and lacks some. This table has about 18,000 clones, approximately 84% appearing once. The sample here was CD8+ T cells from peripheral blood mononuclear cells, taken in the third trimester of pregnancy. These receptors were taken from a female donor in good health, enrolled as a control in a pregnancy study.

The V and J genes are TRBV6-5 and TRBJ1-4; 11 bases fit TRBD1. From germline, CDR1 is MNHEY and CDR2 SVGAGI. The CDR3 contains 15 residues. V trimming: 5 bases; J trimming: 7 bases; junction bases outside the gene matches: 6. Here the CDR3 DNA reads TGTGCCAGCAGTCTCACCGGGACAGGGGGTGAAAAACTGTTTTTT. This encodes CASSLTGTGGEKLFF.

The chain employs TRBV4-3 and TRBJ2-7; tentatively, D is TRBD2 (6 bases). The CDR3 length is 17 residues. Germline lookup yields CDR1 LGHNA and CDR2 YSLEER. The germline V and J ends were trimmed by 0 bases and 2 bases, with 17 bases remaining between them. CDR3 nucleotides: TGCGCCAGCAGCCAAGATTTCGGGACTGAGCTAACCTACGAGCAGTACTTC. Its translation: CASSQDFGTELTYEQYF.

The gene calls are TRBV9 and TRBJ2-1, with 8 positions matching TRBD2. Trimming at V came to 0 bases and at J to 6 bases, leaving 17 bases not matched to a gene. CDR3 length equals 19 residues. From germline, CDR1 is SGDLS and CDR2 YYNGEE. This CDR3 is CASSVDETGGPLLTNEQFF. The DNA for the CDR3 is TGTGCCAGCAGCGTAGATGAAACGGGGGGGCCATTACTTACCAATGAGCAGTTCTTC. Supplemented by reference TRBV9 and TRBJ2-1, the full variable domain reads DSGVTQTPKHLITATGQRVTLRCSPRSGDLSVYWYQQSLDQGLQFLIQYYNGEERAKGNILERFSAQQFPDLHSELNLSSLELGDSALYFCASSVDETGGPLLTNEQFFGPGTRLTVL.

This sequence joins TRBV7-9 and TRBJ2-1; 9 bases agree with TRBD2. Trimming at V came to 5 bases and at J to 7 bases, leaving 12 bases not matched to a gene. In germline, CDR1 is SEHNR, CDR2 FQNEAQ (reference sequence). The CDR3 runs to 16 residues. CDR3 coding DNA: TGTGCCAGCAGCGGCGGCGGGCGGGAGGGCGGAAATGAGCAGTTCTTC. Amino acid sequence: CASSGGGREGGNEQFF.

CDR3 sequence (DNA): TGTGCCAGCAGTTTAGAGGGGGCAAGAATCTATGGCTACACCTTC. Its protein is CASSLEGARIYGYTF. This chain connects TRBV27 to TRBJ1-2, with 7 positions matching TRBD1. J gave up 4 bases and V 2 bases, and 7 bases lay outside the gene matches. This CDR3 comprises 15 residues. The germline CDR1 and CDR2 sequences are MNHEY and SMNVEV (reference sequence).

The chain employs TRBV6-6 and TRBJ2-3; TRBD2 agrees at 9 bases. The CDR3 has 16 amino acids. The J segment lost 6 bases and the V segment lost 2 bases, leaving 9 bases of the junction unmatched. Germline V CDR1 and CDR2: MNHNY, SVGAGI (reference sequence). The CDR3 sequence is CASSYPSKRGADTQYF. Here the CDR3 DNA reads TGTGCCAGCAGTTACCCATCAAAGCGGGGGGCCGATACGCAGTATTTT.

The J gene is TRBJ2-5, the V gene TRBV11-3, with D perhaps TRBD2 (5 bases). Deletions cut 0 bases from V and 0 bases from J, with 17 bases between. CDR3 size: 18 residues. Germline CDR1 is SGHNT and CDR2 is YENEEA. The CDR3 DNA follows: TGTGCCAGCAGCTTAGAAAGGACTTTAGGTGGTTACCAAGAGACCCAGTACTTC. Amino acid sequence: CASSLERTLGGYQETQYF.

Written as DNA, the CDR3 is TGTGCCTGGGCCGGGACAGGGGTCTATGGCTACACCTTC. This gives the protein CAWAGTGVYGYTF. The chain joins TRBV30 to TRBJ1-2; 10 positions match TRBD1. The CDR3 runs to 13 residues. Germline V CDR1 and CDR2: GTSNPN, SVGIG (reference sequence). V was clipped by 5 bases and J by 4 bases; unmatched bases: 4.

The rearrangement joins TRBV23-1 to TRBJ1-2; D remains unclear. TRBV23-1 is an ORF, with its function uncertain. This CDR3 has 14 residues. V was shortened by 3 bases and J by 3 bases, with 11 bases between the two germline ends. The CDR3: CASSQGRGYYGYTF. CDR3 coding DNA: TGCGCCAGCAGTCAGGGTCGGGGATACTATGGCTACACCTTC.

The V gene is TRBV27, the J gene TRBJ2-1; 12 nucleotides agree with TRBD2. V was clipped by 5 bases and J by 4 bases; unmatched bases: 6. The length of the CDR3 is 16 residues. In germline, CDR1 is MNHEY, CDR2 SMNVEV (reference sequence). As DNA, the CDR3 is TGTGCCAGCAGTCCTCGGACTAGCGGGACGTACAATGAGCAGTTCTTC. It specifies CASSPRTSGTYNEQFF.

The rearrangement joins TRBV9 to TRBJ1-2; D is perhaps TRBD1 (6 bases). The V end lost 5 bases, the J end lost 6 bases, and 20 bases lay between the germline ends. Looked up from germline, CDR1 is SGDLS and CDR2 is YYNGEE. The CDR3 totals 15 residues. The CDR3 DNA follows: TGTGCCAGCAGTCCTGGGGGGGGCCCTCTGGATGGCTACACCTTC. This gives the protein CASSPGGGPLDGYTF.

This clone showed up many times. The chain carries TRBV4-3 and TRBJ2-3, with 9 bases fitting TRBD2. Germline V CDR1 and CDR2: LGHNA, YSLEER. With V trimmed by 0 bases and J by 4 bases, 11 bases remained unmatched. The CDR3 spans 18 residues. The CDR3 DNA sequence: TGCGCCAGCAGCCAAGATATCGCGGGGGGGCTGTTAGCAGATACGCAGTATTTT. Amino acid sequence: CASSQDIAGGLLADTQYF.

The V and J genes are TRBV4-3 and TRBJ1-4; 7 nucleotides align to TRBD1. The V and J ends lost 2 bases and 4 bases, in that order; junction bases with no gene match: 4. The germline V gene encodes CDR1 LGHNA and CDR2 YSLEER. The CDR3 sequence is 15 residues long. CDR3 sequence (DNA): TGCGCCAGCAGCCAACTTACAGGGGTTAATGAAAAACTGTTTTTT. Translation gives CASSQLTGVNEKLFF.

V is TRBV18 and J is TRBJ2-2; D unclear. V was cut by 2 bases and J by 4 bases, with 14 bases left in between. This CDR3 comprises 16 residues. Germline loops: CDR1 KGHSH, CDR2 LQKENI. This CDR3 reads CASSPYSQLATGELFF. DNA for the CDR3: TGTGCCAGCTCACCATATTCCCAGTTAGCCACCGGGGAGCTGTTTTTT.

V gene TRBV19 combines with J gene TRBJ2-2; 7 bases fit TRBD2. The CDR3 covers 17 residues. Germline V lookup: CDR1 LNHDA, CDR2 SQIVND (reference sequence). V lost 4 bases to trimming and J lost 2 bases; unmatched junction nucleotides: 10. The CDR3 DNA reads as TGTGCCAGTAGTAATTGGGAGGGGCGGGGAAACACCGGGGAGCTGTTTTTT. Translating gives CASSNWEGRGNTGELFF.

The genes are TRBV30 and TRBJ1-5; 8 bases agree with TRBD1. CDR1 and CDR2 (germline): GTSNPN, SVGIG (reference sequence). The CDR3 runs to 13 residues. After removal of 4 bases from V and 5 bases from J, the junction contained 4 bases not matched to a gene. The chain's CDR3 is CAWNQQGDQPQHF. In DNA, the CDR3 is TGTGCCTGGAATCAACAGGGGGATCAGCCCCAGCATTTT.

J is TRBJ1-1 and V is TRBV19, with TRBD1 matching over 9 bases. The V segment lost 7 bases and the J segment 4 bases; nucleotides outside the gene matches: 7. This CDR3 comprises 14 residues. Germline loops: CDR1 LNHDA, CDR2 SQIVND (reference sequence). CDR3 loop: CASNTGTGTTEAFF. CDR3 nucleotide sequence: TGTGCCAGTAACACCGGGACAGGGACCACTGAAGCTTTCTTT.

The chain recombines TRBV23-1 with TRBJ2-1, with a possible D match to TRBD2 (6 bases). TRBV23-1 is given ORF status, its function remaining uncertain. The CDR3 loop spans 18 amino acids. With 3 bases removed from V and 5 bases from J, the gap between germline ends came to 23 bases. Written as DNA, the CDR3 is TGCGCCAGCAGTCACCTCCCTGCTCTAGCGCCCTACCACAATGAGCAGTTCTTC. Amino acids: CASSHLPALAPYHNEQFF.

The table lists this clone with a few counts. The chain employs TRBV6-4 and TRBJ2-2; possibly TRBD1 for D (6 bases). CDR1 and CDR2 (germline): MRHNA, SNTAGT. The CDR3 covers 15 residues. V lost 2 bases, J lost 6 bases, and 13 bases lay in between. The CDR3 DNA reads TGTGCCAGCAGTGACGGGGGCGATCACGCCGGGGAGCTGTTTTTT. Its translation: CASSDGGDHAGELFF.

The V gene is TRBV18, the J gene TRBJ1-1; D not certain. Trimming left V 2 bases short and J 5 bases short, with 6 bases between. This CDR3 contains 12 residues. CDR1 and CDR2 from the germline V gene are KGHSH and LQKENI. The CDR3 DNA reads TGTGCCAGCTCACCAACCCGGACTGAAGCTTTCTTT. Translated, it gives CASSPTRTEAFF.

The chain joins TRBV10-2 to TRBJ1-5; 7 positions agree with TRBD1. Germline V gives CDR1 WSHSY, CDR2 SAAADI. J gave up 5 bases and V 0 bases, and 4 bases lay outside the gene matches. The CDR3 has 15 amino acids. CDR3 coding DNA: TGCGCCAGCAGTGAGTCGGGGACAGCCTATCAGCCCCAGCATTTT. Translated, it gives CASSESGTAYQPQHF.

This chain joins TRBV9 and TRBJ2-1, with D tentatively TRBD1 (6 bases). Looked up from germline, CDR1 is SGDLS and CDR2 is YYNGEE. The length of the CDR3 is 15 residues. Trimming left V 5 bases short and J 6 bases short, with 18 bases between. The CDR3 DNA follows: TGTGCCAGCAGTGGATCAGGGGTATGGGGCAATGAGCAGTTCTTC. Translating it yields CASSGSGVWGNEQFF. Based on the CDR3 plus reference TRBV9 and TRBJ2-1, the full variable domain is DSGVTQTPKHLITATGQRVTLRCSPRSGDLSVYWYQQSLDQGLQFLIQYYNGEERAKGNILERFSAQQFPDLHSELNLSSLELGDSALYFCASSGSGVWGNEQFFGPGTRLTVL.

This clone was detected once. The chain carries TRBV15 and TRBJ2-2, with a tentative D call TRBD2 (5 bases). CDR3 length equals 18 residues. The V and J ends lost 2 bases and 1 base respectively, with 17 bases between them. CDR1 and CDR2 (germline): LNHNV, YYDKDF (reference sequence). CDR3 DNA: TGTGCCACCAGCAGACCCAGTTCGGAGAGGGTGAACACCGGGGAGCTGTTTTTT. Amino acid sequence: CATSRPSSERVNTGELFF.

The gene calls are TRBV27 and TRBJ1-4, with a possible D match to TRBD1 (5 bases). This CDR3 region has 19 residues. Trimming took off 6 bases at V and 0 bases at J, with 23 bases between the two ends. The V gene's germline CDR1 is MNHEY and CDR2 SMNVEV (reference sequence). The CDR3 sequence: CASSPRAGTKVATNEKLFF. The CDR3 DNA reads TGTGCCAGCAGCCCCAGGGCAGGGACTAAAGTTGCAACTAATGAAAAACTGTTTTTT.

CDR3 amino acids: CASSMVRGNEQFF. Written as DNA, the CDR3 is TGTGCCAGCAGCATGGTGCGCGGGAATGAGCAGTTCTTC. The V and J genes are TRBV13 and TRBJ2-1; D perhaps matches TRBD2 (5 bases). The CDR3 has 13 amino acids. V dropped 5 bases and J dropped 7 bases, with 12 bases sitting between them. Per the germline V gene, CDR1 is PRHDT and CDR2 is FYEKMQ (reference sequence).

The genes are TRBV10-3 and TRBJ2-7; possibly TRBD1 for D (6 bases). The germline gives CDR1 ENHRY, CDR2 SYGVKD. The CDR3 sequence is 13 residues long. The V and J ends lost 7 bases and 0 bases respectively, with 10 bases between them. The CDR3 DNA sequence: TGTGCCATCACTGCGGACAGCTCCTACGAGCAGTACTTC. Its translation: CAITADSSYEQYF.

The J gene is TRBJ2-7, the V gene TRBV7-2, with D perhaps TRBD1 (6 bases). V lost 3 bases and J lost 4, with 10 bases in between. CDR3 length equals 13 residues. The germline gives CDR1 SGHTA, CDR2 FQGNSA. CDR3 nucleotides: TGTGCCAGCAGCTTCGGACAGCTGTACGAGCAGTACTTC. Translated: CASSFGQLYEQYF. Together with reference TRBV7-2 and TRBJ2-7, the CDR3 gives the full variable domain: GAGVSQSPSNKVTEKGKDVELRCDPISGHTALYWYRQSLGQGLEFLIYFQGNSAPDKSGLPSDRFSAERTGGSVSTLTIQRTQQEDSAVYLCASSFGQLYEQYFGPGTRLTVT.

The CDR3 here is CASSYSHSSYNSPLHF. In DNA, the CDR3 is TGTGCCAGCAGTTACTCGCACAGCTCCTATAATTCACCCCTCCACTTT. V usage is TRBV6-5 and J usage is TRBJ1-6; D unresolved. This CDR3 spans 16 amino acids. The germline CDR1 and CDR2 sequences are MNHEY and SVGAGI. V dropped 0 bases and J dropped 0 bases, with 6 bases sitting between them.